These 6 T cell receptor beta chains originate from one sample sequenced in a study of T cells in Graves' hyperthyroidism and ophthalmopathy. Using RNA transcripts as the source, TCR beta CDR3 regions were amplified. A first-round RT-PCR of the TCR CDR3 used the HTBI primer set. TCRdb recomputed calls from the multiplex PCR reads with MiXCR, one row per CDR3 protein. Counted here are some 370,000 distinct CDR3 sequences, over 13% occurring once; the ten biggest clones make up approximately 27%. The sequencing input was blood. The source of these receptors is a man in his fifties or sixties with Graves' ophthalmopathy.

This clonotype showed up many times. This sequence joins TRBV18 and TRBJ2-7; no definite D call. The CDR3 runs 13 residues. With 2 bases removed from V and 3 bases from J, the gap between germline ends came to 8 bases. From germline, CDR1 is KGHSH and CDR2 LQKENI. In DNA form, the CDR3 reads TGTGCCAGCTCACCAAAGGTTGGCTACGAGCAGTACTTC. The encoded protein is CASSPKVGYEQYF. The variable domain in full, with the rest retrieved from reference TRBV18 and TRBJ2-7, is NAGVMQNPRHLVRRRGQEARLRCSPMKGHSHVYWYRQLPEEGLKFMVYLQKENIIDESGMPKERFSAEFPKEGPSILRIQQVVRGDSAAYFCASSPKVGYEQYFGPGTRLTVT.

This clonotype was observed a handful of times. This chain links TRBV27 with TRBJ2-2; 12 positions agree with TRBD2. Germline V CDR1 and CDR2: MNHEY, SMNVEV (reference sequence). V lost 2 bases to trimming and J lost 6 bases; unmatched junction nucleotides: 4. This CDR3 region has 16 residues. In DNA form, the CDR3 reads TGTGCCAGCAGTTTAGAGACTAGCGGGAGCGCCGGGGAGCTGTTTTTT. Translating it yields CASSLETSGSAGELFF.

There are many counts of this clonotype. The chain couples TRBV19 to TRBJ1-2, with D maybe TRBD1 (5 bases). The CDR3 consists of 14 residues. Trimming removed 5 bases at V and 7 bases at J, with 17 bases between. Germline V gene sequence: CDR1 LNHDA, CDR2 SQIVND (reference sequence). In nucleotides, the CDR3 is TGTGCCAGTAGTGGTCTGGGGGATCCGGGTGGCTACACCTTC. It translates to CASSGLGDPGGYTF.

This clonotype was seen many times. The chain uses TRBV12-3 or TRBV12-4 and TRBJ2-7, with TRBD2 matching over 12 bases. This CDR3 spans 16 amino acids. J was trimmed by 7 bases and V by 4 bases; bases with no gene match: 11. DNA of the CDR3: TGTGCCAGCAGTTCCTCGACTAGCGGGAGTTTGGGGGAGCAGTACTTC. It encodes CASSSSTSGSLGEQYF.

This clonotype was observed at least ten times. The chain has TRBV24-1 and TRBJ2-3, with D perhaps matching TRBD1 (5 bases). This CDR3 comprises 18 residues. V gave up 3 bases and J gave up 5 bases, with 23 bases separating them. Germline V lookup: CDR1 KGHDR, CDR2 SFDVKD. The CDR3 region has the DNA TGTGCCACCAGTGATCCGTTGTGGGCAGGGTCGACGCAAGATACGCAGTATTTT. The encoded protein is CATSDPLWAGSTQDTQYF.

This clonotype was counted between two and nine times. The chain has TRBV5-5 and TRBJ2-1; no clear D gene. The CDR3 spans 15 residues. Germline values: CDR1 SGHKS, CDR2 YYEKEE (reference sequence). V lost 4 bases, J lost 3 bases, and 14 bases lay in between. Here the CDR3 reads CASSPLPEVYNEQFF. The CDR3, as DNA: TGTGCCAGCAGCCCACTACCCGAAGTCTACAATGAGCAGTTCTTC.